These T cell receptor beta chains were read from a single sample in a study of beta chain features in type 1 diabetes. Assay used: immunoSEQ multiplex PCR; TCRdb lists only in-frame clones, some missing. The data contain some 150,000 clones, approximately 10% of them singletons. The source material was central memory CD4+ T cells from blood. The receptors shown here come from a woman aged 40 to 50 in good health. Each CDR3 is given with its conserved first and last residue.

TRBV5-1 | CASSLGGTQQFF
TRBV6-1 | CAGKESGRNTEAFF
TRBV9 | CASSVSGYNEQFF
TRBV29-1 | CSVRQGALYGYTF
TRBV19 | CASSIRPGGSYEQYF
TRBV11-2 | CASSSIRTGPGNTIYF
TRBV18 | CASSPPGTLEQFF
TRBV18 | CASSPLVKQGVAGANVLTF
TRBV18 | CASSLGGPNTGELFF
TRBV29-1 | CSVGTSGGRETQYF
TRBV11-2 | CASSLVSGGYTDTQYF
TRBV10-3 | CASIFSQGAGYTF
TRBV2 | CASYLSGGHDEQYF
TRBV5-1 | CASRAGAGANVLTF
TRBV5-4 | CASSSGQGASTDTQYF
TRBV27 | CASSLYFLRGYPDTQYF
TRBV6-1 | CASSGRGQETQYF
TRBV18 | CASSPAGAANTGELFF
TRBV7-8 | CASSLSTGHAFF
TRBV2 | CASSEFGGYGDTDTQYF
TRBV5-1 | CASTPTSGVLNEQFF
TRBV19 | CASNPSGQRSGANVLTF
TRBV2 | CASSGDRDQPQHF
TRBV7-6 | CASSLIRSGTGGDNEQFF
TRBV7-8 | CASSLGQGLAGDNEQFF
TRBV19 | CATRGQPDTQYF
TRBV6-1 | CASSEAGPRGETQYF
TRBV18 | CASSAGQNYGYTF
TRBV5-1 | CASSLEGGFYEQYF
TRBV19 | CASSRTGSNAGEQFF
TRBV5-1 | CASSRDRGSGNTIYF
TRBV21-1 | CASSKVPIRDCREQYF
TRBV19 | CASGGEFGYEQYF
TRBV5-1 | CASSLGQLKNYGYTF
TRBV7-9 | CASSLRTSGALSGELFF
TRBV5-1 | CASSNRVLGETQYF
TRBV5-1 | CASSLAQTGVHSNYGYTF
TRBV9 | CASSVAGGQYEQYF
TRBV28 | CASSLGTGGRRYEQYF
TRBV7-2 | CASSFKAGGSYEQYF
TRBV5-4 | CASSPGGDTDTQYF
TRBV5-6 | CASSLTGPRGETQYF
TRBV7-8 | CASSSKGLQETQYF
TRBV11-2 | CASSPRRGDEQFF
TRBV18 | CASSRGTGDSNQPQHF
TRBV6-1 | CASSGLAGGQETQYF
TRBV6-5 | CASSYQAGGPTDTQYF
TRBV7-2 | CASSLLQQETQYF
TRBV6-5 | CASRQPGQGRGQYF
TRBV4-2 | CASSQEGRDFPEAFF